A selection of T cell receptor beta chains follows, all from one sample in a study of HIV-infected patients and healthy controls. TCRdb ran MiXCR on the 5' RACE reads and lists one entry per CDR3 protein. The sample has some 12,000 distinct CDR3 sequences, around 9% seen once; the top ten hold around a quarter. The sample here was blood, taken before antiretroviral therapy. The receptors derive from an adult with HIV infection. The donor label of this sample is uncertain. The CDR3 runs from the conserved cysteine through the conserved F or W. The D gene is left open where the match is weak. Rows may omit the clone size; those that give it use once, few, many or a size class.

D gene	J gene	clone size	V gene	CDR3 protein	CDR3 DNA
TRBD2	TRBJ2-1	many	TRBV29-1	CSSQQRDYNEQFF	TGCAGCTCGCAACAGCGGGATTACAATGAGCAGTTCTTC
NA	TRBJ1-4	many	TRBV15	CATSRDAYEKLFF	TGTGCCACCAGCAGAGATGCCTATGAAAAACTGTTTTTT
NA	TRBJ1-2	many	TRBV27	CASSSGQHLANYGYTF	TGTGCCAGCAGCTCCGGACAGCACCTAGCTAACTATGGCTACACCTTC
NA	TRBJ2-1	many	TRBV6-2/TRBV6-3	CASKNGGNGNEQFF	TGTGCCAGCAAGAATGGAGGTAATGGTAATGAGCAGTTCTTC
TRBD1	TRBJ1-2	many	TRBV5-6	CASSFQDRGLTGYTF	TGTGCCAGCAGCTTTCAGGACAGGGGGTTGACTGGCTACACCTTC
NA	TRBJ1-5	NA	TRBV12-3/TRBV12-4	CASSPRFGGQPQHF	TGTGCCAGCAGTCCGCGGTTTGGTGGTCAGCCCCAGCATTTT
NA	TRBJ1-1	medium-sized	TRBV29-1	CSGVRNTEAFF	TGCAGCGGCGTGAGGAACACTGAAGCTTTCTTT
NA	TRBJ1-2	NA	TRBV12-3/TRBV12-4	CASSKGGGSYGYTF	TGTGCCAGCAGCAAGGGTGGGGGCTCTTATGGCTACACCTTC
NA	TRBJ2-3	NA	TRBV9	CASSVRLAGGTDTQYF	TGTGCCAGCAGCGTAAGGCTCGCCGGCGGTACAGATACGCAGTATTTT
TRBD1	TRBJ1-1	NA	TRBV7-9	CARTGQKNTEAFF	TGTGCCAGGACGGGACAGAAGAACACTGAAGCTTTCTTT
NA	TRBJ1-1	NA	TRBV25-1	CASSEYIVRDSGTEAFF	TGTGCCAGCAGTGAATATATCGTCCGGGACTCGGGTACTGAAGCTTTCTTT
NA	TRBJ2-7	many	TRBV6-5	CATRTVRDEQYF	TGTGCCACCAGGACCGTTAGGGACGAGCAGTACTTC
NA	TRBJ1-4	many	TRBV30	CAWSRETGSEKLFF	TGTGCCTGGAGTAGGGAGACAGGTAGTGAAAAACTGTTTTTT
NA	TRBJ2-2	few	TRBV5-6	CASSLLVMFANTGELFF	TGTGCCAGCAGCTTACTAGTTATGTTCGCGAACACCGGGGAGCTGTTTTTT
NA	TRBJ2-5	many	TRBV20-1	CSAGGGLPRETQYF	TGCAGTGCTGGGGGCGGATTGCCTCGGGAGACCCAGTACTTC
NA	TRBJ2-1	NA	TRBV5-8	CASSVGIIEGEQFF	TGTGCCAGCAGCGTCGGGATTATCGAGGGAGAGCAGTTCTTC
NA	TRBJ1-5	few	TRBV4-2	CASSQEGSSNQPQHF	TGTGCCAGCAGCCAAGAGGGAAGTAGCAATCAGCCCCAGCATTTT
NA	TRBJ1-5	many	TRBV2	CASRNGQLNQPQHF	TGTGCCAGCAGGAACGGACAACTTAATCAGCCCCAGCATTTT
TRBD2	TRBJ2-1	many	TRBV27	CASSLRLAGPSDNEQFF	TGTGCCAGCAGTTTAAGGCTAGCGGGTCCTTCCGACAATGAGCAGTTCTTC
NA	TRBJ2-4	many	TRBV20-1	CSAREPGRLLQYF	TGCAGTGCTAGAGAACCCGGACGCCTCCTTCAGTACTTC
TRBD2	TRBJ2-7	NA	TRBV11-3	CASSIQSGGGAEQYF	TGTGCCAGCAGCATCCAAAGCGGGGGGGGAGCAGAGCAGTACTTC
NA	TRBJ2-7	once	TRBV6-2/TRBV6-3	CASSWTDSYEQYF	TGTGCCAGCAGTTGGACGGACTCCTACGAGCAGTACTTC
NA	TRBJ2-2	few	TRBV29-1	CSVEKRQSTGELFF	TGCAGCGTTGAAAAGAGGCAGTCAACCGGGGAGCTGTTTTTT
NA	TRBJ1-4	many	TRBV3-2	CASNDRGGDEKLFF	TGTGCCAGCAACGACAGGGGAGGGGATGAAAAACTGTTTTTT
NA	TRBJ1-5	few	TRBV11-2	CASSLEGYNQPQHF	TGTGCCAGCAGCTTAGAGGGGTACAATCAGCCCCAGCATTTT
TRBD1	TRBJ1-5	medium-sized	TRBV10-3	CAISERVSDRGPRCQPQHF	TGTGCCATCAGTGAAAGGGTGTCGGACAGGGGGCCTAGGTGTCAGCCCCAGCATTTT
NA	TRBJ2-2	many	TRBV2	CASKDGSNTGELFF	TGTGCCAGCAAGGACGGATCGAACACCGGGGAGCTGTTTTTT
NA	TRBJ2-3	medium-sized	TRBV20-1	CSARGERGRDTQYF	TGCAGTGCTAGGGGAGAAAGGGGGAGGGATACGCAGTATTTT
NA	TRBJ2-3	many	TRBV5-6	CASSLVRAGSPGHTQYF	TGTGCCAGCAGCTTGGTTAGGGCGGGCTCCCCGGGGCATACGCAGTATTTT
NA	TRBJ1-2	many	TRBV4-3	CASSRDQNYGYTF	TGCGCCAGCAGCCGAGATCAGAACTATGGCTACACCTTC
NA	TRBJ2-3	many	TRBV13	CASSFGNTQYF	TGTGCCAGCAGCTTCGGAAATACGCAGTATTTT
NA	TRBJ1-1	NA	TRBV29-1	CSVEGRLMNTEAFF	TGCAGCGTTGAGGGACGGCTTATGAACACTGAAGCTTTCTTT
TRBD1	TRBJ1-5	medium-sized	TRBV27	CASRPLTGPFFPQHF	TGTGCCAGCAGACCTCTGACAGGGCCCTTTTTTCCCCAGCATTTT
NA	TRBJ2-7	NA	TRBV29-1	CSVSLQGARYEQYF	TGCAGCGTCTCATTACAGGGAGCTCGCTACGAGCAGTACTTC
NA	TRBJ2-1	NA	TRBV2	CASRDFSYNEQFF	TGTGCCAGCCGGGACTTTTCCTACAATGAGCAGTTCTTC
NA	TRBJ2-7	many	TRBV3-1	CASSQEERGAGEQYF	TGTGCCAGCAGCCAAGAAGAGAGGGGGGCGGGGGAGCAGTACTTC
NA	TRBJ2-7	many	TRBV10-1	CASAGLGYEQYF	TGCGCCAGCGCAGGGCTTGGCTACGAGCAGTACTTC
NA	TRBJ1-1	medium-sized	TRBV12-3/TRBV12-4	CASSFSEEAFF	TGTGCCAGCAGTTTCTCGGAAGAAGCTTTCTTT
NA	TRBJ2-5	once	TRBV5-1	CASSHFDRNQETQYF	TGCGCCAGCAGCCACTTTGACAGGAATCAAGAGACCCAGTACTTC
TRBD2	TRBJ2-3	many	TRBV19	CASSIGLAGGDTQYF	TGTGCCAGTAGTATAGGACTAGCGGGGGGAGATACGCAGTATTTT
NA	TRBJ2-7	many	TRBV10-3	CAITEGGLDSYEQYF	TGTGCCATCACCGAAGGGGGGCTTGACTCCTACGAGCAGTACTTC
NA	TRBJ2-1	many	TRBV11-2	CASSMIDGSYNEQFF	TGTGCCAGCAGCATGATTGACGGCAGCTACAATGAGCAGTTCTTC
TRBD2	TRBJ2-5	medium-sized	TRBV27	CASSLAGTSGFQETQYF	TGTGCCAGCAGTTTAGCCGGGACTAGCGGCTTCCAAGAGACCCAGTACTTC